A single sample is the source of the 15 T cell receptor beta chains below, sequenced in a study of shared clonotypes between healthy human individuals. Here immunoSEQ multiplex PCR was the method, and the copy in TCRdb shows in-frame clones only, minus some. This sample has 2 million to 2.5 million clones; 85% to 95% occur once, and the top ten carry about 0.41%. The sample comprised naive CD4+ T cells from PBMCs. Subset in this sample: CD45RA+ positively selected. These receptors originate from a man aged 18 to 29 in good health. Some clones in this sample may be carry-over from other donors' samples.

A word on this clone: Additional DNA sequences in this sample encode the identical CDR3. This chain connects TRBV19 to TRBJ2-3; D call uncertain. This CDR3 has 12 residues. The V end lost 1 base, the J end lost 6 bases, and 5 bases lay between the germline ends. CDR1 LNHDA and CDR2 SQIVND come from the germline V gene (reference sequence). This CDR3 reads CASSIGRDTQYF. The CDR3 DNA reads TGTGCCAGTAGTATAGGCCGGGATACGCAGTATTTT.

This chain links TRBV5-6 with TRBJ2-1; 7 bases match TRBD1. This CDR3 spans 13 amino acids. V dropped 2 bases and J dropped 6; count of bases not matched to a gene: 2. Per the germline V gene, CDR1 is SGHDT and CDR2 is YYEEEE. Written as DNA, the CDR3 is TGTGCCAGCAGCTTCGGACAGGTCAATGAGCAGTTCTTC. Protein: CASSFGQVNEQFF. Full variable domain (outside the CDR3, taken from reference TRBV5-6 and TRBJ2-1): DAGVTQSPTHLIKTRGQQVTLRCSPKSGHDTVSWYQQALGQGPQFIFQYYEEEERQRGNFPDRFSGHQFPNYSSELNVNALLLGDSALYLCASSFGQVNEQFFGPGTRLTVL.

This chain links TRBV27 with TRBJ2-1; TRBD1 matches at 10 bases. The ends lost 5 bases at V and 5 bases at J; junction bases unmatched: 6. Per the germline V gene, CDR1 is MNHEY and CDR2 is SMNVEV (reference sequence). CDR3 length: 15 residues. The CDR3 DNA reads TGTGCCAGCAGTCCGGGACAGGGGCCTCACAATGAGCAGTTCTTC. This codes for CASSPGQGPHNEQFF.

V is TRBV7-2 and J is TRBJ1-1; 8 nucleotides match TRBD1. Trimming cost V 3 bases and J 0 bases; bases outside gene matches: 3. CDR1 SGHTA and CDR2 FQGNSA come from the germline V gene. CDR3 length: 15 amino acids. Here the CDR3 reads CASSLTGVMNTEAFF. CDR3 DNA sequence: TGTGCCAGCAGCTTGACAGGGGTAATGAACACTGAAGCTTTCTTT.

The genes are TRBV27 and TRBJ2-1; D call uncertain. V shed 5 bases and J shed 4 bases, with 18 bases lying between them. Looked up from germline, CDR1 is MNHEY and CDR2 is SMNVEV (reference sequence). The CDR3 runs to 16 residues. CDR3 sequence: CASSPRTRKTYNEQFF. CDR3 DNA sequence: TGTGCCAGCAGTCCCCGGACCAGAAAAACTTACAATGAGCAGTTCTTC.

The CDR3 DNA reads as TGTGCCAGCAGCCCAGACTCCGGGGAGCTGTTTTTT. Amino acid sequence: CASSPDSGELFF. The rearrangement joins TRBV7-2 to TRBJ2-2, with no clear D. The V end was cut by 5 bases, the J end by 6 bases, with 7 bases between. The CDR3 is made up of 12 amino acids. Germline assignment: CDR1 SGHTA and CDR2 FQGNSA.

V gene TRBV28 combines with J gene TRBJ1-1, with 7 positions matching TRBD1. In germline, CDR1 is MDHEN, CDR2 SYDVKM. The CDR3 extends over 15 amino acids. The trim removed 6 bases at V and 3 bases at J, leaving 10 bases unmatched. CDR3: CASRTPGQWDTEAFF. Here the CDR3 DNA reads TGTGCCAGCAGGACTCCGGGACAGTGGGACACTGAAGCTTTCTTT. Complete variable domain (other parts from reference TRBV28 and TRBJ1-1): DVKVTQSSRYLVKRTGEKVFLECVQDMDHENMFWYRQDPGLGLRLIYFSYDVKMKEKGDIPEGYSVSREKKERFSLILESASTNQTSMYLCASRTPGQWDTEAFFGQGTRLTVV.

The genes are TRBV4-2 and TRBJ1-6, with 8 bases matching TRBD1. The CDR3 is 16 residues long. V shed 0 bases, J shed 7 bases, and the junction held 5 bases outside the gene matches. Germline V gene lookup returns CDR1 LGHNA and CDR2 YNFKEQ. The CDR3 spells CASSQEVGTGNSPLHF. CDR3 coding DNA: TGTGCCAGCAGCCAAGAGGTCGGGACAGGAAATTCACCCCTCCACTTT.

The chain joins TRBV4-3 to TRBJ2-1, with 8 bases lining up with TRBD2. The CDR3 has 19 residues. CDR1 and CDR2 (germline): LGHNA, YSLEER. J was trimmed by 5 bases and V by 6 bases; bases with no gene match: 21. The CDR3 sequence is CASSQNPLTSDPRDNEQFF. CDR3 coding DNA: TGCGCCAGCAGTCAAAACCCACTGACTAGCGACCCGAGAGACAATGAGCAGTTCTTC.

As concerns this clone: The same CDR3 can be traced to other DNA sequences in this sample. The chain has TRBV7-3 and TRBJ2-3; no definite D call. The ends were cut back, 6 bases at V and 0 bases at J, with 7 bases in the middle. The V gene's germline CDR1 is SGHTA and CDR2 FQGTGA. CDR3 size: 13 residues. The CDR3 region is CASSSTSTDTQYF. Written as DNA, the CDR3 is TGTGCCAGCAGTTCGACCAGCACAGATACGCAGTATTTT.

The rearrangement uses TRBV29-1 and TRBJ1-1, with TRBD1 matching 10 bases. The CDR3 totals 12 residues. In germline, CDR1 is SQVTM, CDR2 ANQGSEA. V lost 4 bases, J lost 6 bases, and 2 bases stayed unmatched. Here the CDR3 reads CSVGQGAAEAFF. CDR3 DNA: TGCAGCGTTGGACAGGGGGCGGCTGAAGCTTTCTTT. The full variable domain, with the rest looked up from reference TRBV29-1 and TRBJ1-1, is SAVISQKPSRDICQRGTSLTIQCQVDSQVTMMFWYRQQPGQSLTLIATANQGSEATYESGFVIDKFPISRPNLTFSTLTVSNMSPEDSSIYLCSVGQGAAEAFFGQGTRLTVV.

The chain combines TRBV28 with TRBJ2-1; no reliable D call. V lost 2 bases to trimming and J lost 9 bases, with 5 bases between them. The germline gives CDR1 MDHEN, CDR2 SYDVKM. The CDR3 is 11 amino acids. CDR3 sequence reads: CASSLSIEQFF. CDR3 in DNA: TGTGCCAGCAGTTTAAGTATTGAGCAGTTCTTC.

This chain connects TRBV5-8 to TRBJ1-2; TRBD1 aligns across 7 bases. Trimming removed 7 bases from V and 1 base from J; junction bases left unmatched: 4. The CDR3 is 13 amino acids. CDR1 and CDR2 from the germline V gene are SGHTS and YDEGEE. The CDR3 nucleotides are TGTGCCAGCCTAGGGACAGTTAACTATGGCTACACCTTC. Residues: CASLGTVNYGYTF.

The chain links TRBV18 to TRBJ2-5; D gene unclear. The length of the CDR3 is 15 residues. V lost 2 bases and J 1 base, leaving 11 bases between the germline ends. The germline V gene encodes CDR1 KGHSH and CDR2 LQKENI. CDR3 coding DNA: TGTGCCAGCTCACCAATCCCCGCCAGCCAAGAGACCCAGTACTTC. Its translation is CASSPIPASQETQYF.

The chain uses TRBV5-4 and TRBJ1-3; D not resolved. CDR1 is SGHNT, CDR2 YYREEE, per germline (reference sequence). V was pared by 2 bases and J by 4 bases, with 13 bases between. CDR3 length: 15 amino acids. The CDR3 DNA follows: TGTGCCAGCAGCTTAGGTGGGATCGGAGGAAACACCATATATTTT. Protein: CASSLGGIGGNTIYF.